The clone carrying this T cell receptor (beta chain) was seen repeatedly, ten times or more. Its antigen is undetermined. In this cohort, patients with other autoimmune diseases, uncontrolled infections, pregnancy or lactation were excluded. The sample originates from a study of Graves' ophthalmopathy and Graves' hyperthyroidism. Study-wide points: Blood repertoires reportedly contained most expanded thyroid clonotypes above 0.001 frequency. The model forecast ophthalmopathy progression, reaching over 70% sensitivity and 72.22% specificity.

The sequenced template was RNA, covering the TCR beta CDR3 region. HTBI primers served in a first-round RT-PCR, which a second-round multiplex PCR followed. TCRdb redid the calling of the multiplex PCR reads with MiXCR, one entry per CDR3 protein. The sample includes 340,000 or so distinct CDR3 sequences, roughly 16% of them seen just once. Trimming took 2 bases from V and 4 from J, leaving 12 bases between them. The CDR3 contains 14 residues. Germline V gene sequence: CDR1 SGHRS, CDR2 YFSETQ. The rearrangement uses TRBV5-1 and TRBJ1-1; the D is unclear. This receptor was identified in an adult man with Graves' ophthalmopathy. The sequenced sample consisted of peripheral blood. CDR3 nucleotide sequence: TGCGCCAGCAGCTTTGTTCTGGGTAGCACTGAAGCTTTCTTT. Amino acids: CASSFVLGSTEAFF.